Described below is a single TCR beta chain sequence and its context. Its target is not known. The sample originates from a study of cytomegalovirus exposure and HLA in healthy donors. Findings and caveats of the study: Testing in vitro showed a few CMV-associated chains specific for CMV antigens.

Both 60 Vbeta primers and 13 Jbeta primers went into the PCR. Method: immunoSEQ multiplex PCR; TCRdb's copy keeps in-frame clones and lacks some. The sample contains over 150,000 clones, over 60% of which appear only once. CDR1 SGHVS and CDR2 FNYEAQ come from the germline V gene. The CDR3 covers 16 residues. The junction had 13 bases not matched to a gene; V was cut back by 5 bases and J by 8 bases. The receptor was derived from a woman younger than 45 in good health and CMV-seronegative. Sequenced: PBMCs. The rearrangement uses TRBV7-6 and TRBJ2-1; 9 bases align to TRBD2. The CDR3 loop reads CASSPGGGRAAHEQFF. The CDR3 DNA is TGTGCCAGCAGCCCAGGCGGCGGGAGGGCCGCACATGAGCAGTTCTTC. The entire variable domain, with the rest obtained from reference TRBV7-6 and TRBJ2-1, is as follows: GAGVSQSPRYKVTKRGQDVALRCDPISGHVSLYWYRQALGQGPEFLTYFNYEAQQDKSGLPNDRFSAERPEGSISTLTIQRTEQRDSAMYRCASSPGGGRAAHEQFFGPGTRLTVL.